This T cell receptor beta chain was obtained from a study of T-cell memory formation after mild COVID-19. Trimming left V 4 bases short and J 7 bases short, with 14 bases between. CDR3 length equals 14 residues. TCRdb re-called the 5' RACE reads with MiXCR, one entry per CDR3 protein. The top ten hold around 20% of the sample, which has 200,000 to 300,000 distinct CDR3 sequences, approximately 15% seen once. Sequenced material: PBMCs or a T cell subset sorted from them (not recorded which). This rearrangement joins TRBV12-3 or TRBV12-4 to TRBJ2-1; D might be TRBD1 (6 bases). The clonotype was recovered from a man aged 18 to 30 who had mild COVID-19 (a few samples of this study predate the infection). Cell type and time point are not known. CDR3 in DNA: TGTGCCAGCAGTTACATAGGGGGATTGAATGAGCAGTTCTTC. Translation: CASSYIGGLNEQFF.